Presented here are 6 T cell receptor beta chains from one specimen sequenced in a study of CD8+CD57+ T cells in acquired aplastic anemia listed by TCRdb under 2018. The patients picked for sequencing were ones in whom flow cytometry had shown an expansion of CD8+CD57+ cells. The sample was run on an Illumina HiSeq 2000. Genomic DNA was used as template for profiling of TCR beta VDJ combinations and CDR3 sequences. The public reads were run again by TCRdb, first through fastp at Q25 and then through MiXCR, and only productive beta chains were kept. Rows matching on CDR3 protein sequence are summarized as one entry with the most common DNA and genes. This sample lists around 210,000 distinct CDR3 sequences; approximately 60% were detected once. About 60% of the sample rests with the top ten. The sample was sorted CD4+, CD8+, or CD8+CD57+ T cells (not recorded which) from PBMCs. These TCRs come from a human donor with aplastic anemia.

The chain combines TRBV20-1 with TRBJ2-4; D possibly corresponds to TRBD2 (6 bases). The CDR3 sequence is 13 residues long. The germline V gene has CDR1 DFQATT and CDR2 SNEGSKA (reference sequence). CDR3 sequence (DNA): TGCAGCGTTAGCGGTCTCGCGAAAAACATTCAGTACTTC. Its translation is CSVSGLAKNIQYF.

The chain recombines TRBV29-1 with TRBJ2-2; TRBD1 might be the D (5 bases). V was trimmed by 5 bases and J by 1 base, leaving 5 bases between them. The CDR3 extends over 12 amino acids. Germline lookup yields CDR1 SQVTM and CDR2 ANQGSEA. The CDR3 is CSVQGNTGELFF. In DNA form, the CDR3 reads TGCAGCGTTCAGGGGAACACCGGGGAGCTGTTTTTT.

The sample holds a few counts of this clonotype. The rearrangement joins TRBV25-1 to TRBJ2-5; no definite D call. The germline CDR1 and CDR2 sequences are MGHDK and SYGVNS. This CDR3 spans 15 amino acids. The V end was cut by 6 bases, the J end by 1 base, with 15 bases between. The CDR3 region has the DNA TGTGCCAGCAGCCCAGGCGCGGCCTTCCAAGAGACCCAGTACTTC. Residues: CASSPGAAFQETQYF.

This chain joins TRBV15 and TRBJ2-3, with TRBD2 identical over 7 bases. Germline CDR1 is LNHNV and CDR2 is YYDKDF (reference sequence). The ends lost 1 base at V and 2 bases at J; junction bases unmatched: 6. This CDR3 is built from 16 residues. CDR3 bases: TGTGCCACCAGCAGAGTAGGACTAGGGTACACAGATACGCAGTATTTT. Its translation is CATSRVGLGYTDTQYF.

The CDR3 bases are TGTGCCACCAGTGGAGTGAACACTGAAGCTTTCTTT. It encodes CATSGVNTEAFF. The V call is TRBV24-1, the J call TRBJ1-1; no reliable D call. The CDR3 loop spans 12 amino acids. Germline V gives CDR1 KGHDR, CDR2 SFDVKD. Trimming removed 5 bases from V and 0 bases from J, with 3 bases in between.

The CDR3 nucleotides read TGTGCCAGCAGCCCTAACCACCGCTCTGGGGCCAACGTCCTGACTTTC. Its protein product is CASSPNHRSGANVLTF. V gene TRBV7-3 combines with J gene TRBJ2-6; D gene uncertain. Germline assignment: CDR1 SGHTA and CDR2 FQGTGA. CDR3 length: 16 amino acids. Between the trimmed V and J ends, which lost 5 bases and 0 bases, there was a span of 11 bases.